This entry is about one TCR beta chain. The data originate from a study of cytomegalovirus exposure and HLA in healthy donors. CDR3 size: 11 residues. The V gene's germline CDR1 is GTSNPN and CDR2 SVGIG (reference sequence). Trimming pared 0 bases from V and 6 bases from J, leaving 6 bases between. 13 Jbeta primers and 60 Vbeta primers were used for the PCR. The method was immunoSEQ multiplex PCR; TCRdb's version includes in-frame clones alone and lacks a portion of them. The sample contains 120,000 or so clones, over 70% of which appear only once. This TCR was sampled from a woman aged 45-65 years in good health and CMV-seropositive. The rearrangement uses TRBV30 and TRBJ2-7, with D unclear. The material sequenced was PBMCs. The CDR3: CAWSVRREQYF. The CDR3 DNA reads TGTGCCTGGAGTGTGCGGCGCGAGCAGTACTTC.